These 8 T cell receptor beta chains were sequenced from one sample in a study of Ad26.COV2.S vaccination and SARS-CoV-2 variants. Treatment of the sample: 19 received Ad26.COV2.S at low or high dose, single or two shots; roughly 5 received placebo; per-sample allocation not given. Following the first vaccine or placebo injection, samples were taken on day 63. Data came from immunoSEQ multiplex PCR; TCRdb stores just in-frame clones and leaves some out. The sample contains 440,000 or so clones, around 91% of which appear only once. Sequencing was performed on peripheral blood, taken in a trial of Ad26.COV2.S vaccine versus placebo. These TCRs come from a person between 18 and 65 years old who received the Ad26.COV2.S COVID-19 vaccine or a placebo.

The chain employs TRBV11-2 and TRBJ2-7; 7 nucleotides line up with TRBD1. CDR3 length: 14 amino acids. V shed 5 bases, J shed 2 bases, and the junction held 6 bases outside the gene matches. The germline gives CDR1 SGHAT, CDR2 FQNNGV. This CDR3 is CASSPDRLTYEQYF. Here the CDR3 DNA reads TGTGCCAGCAGCCCGGACAGGTTAACCTACGAGCAGTACTTC.

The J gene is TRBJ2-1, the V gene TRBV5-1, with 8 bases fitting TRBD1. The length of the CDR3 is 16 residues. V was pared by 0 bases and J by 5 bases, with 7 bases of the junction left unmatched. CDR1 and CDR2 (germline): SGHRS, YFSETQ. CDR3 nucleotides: TGCGCCAGCAGCTTGGGTGGGACAGGCCGAAACAATGAGCAGTTCTTC. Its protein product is CASSLGGTGRNNEQFF.

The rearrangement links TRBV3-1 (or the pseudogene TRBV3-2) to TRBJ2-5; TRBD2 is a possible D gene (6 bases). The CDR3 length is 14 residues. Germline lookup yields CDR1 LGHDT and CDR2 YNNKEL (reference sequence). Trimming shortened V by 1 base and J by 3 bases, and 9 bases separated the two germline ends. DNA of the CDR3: TGTGCCAGCAGCCAAGTGGGAGGAAAAGAGACCCAGTACTTC. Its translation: CASSQVGGKETQYF.

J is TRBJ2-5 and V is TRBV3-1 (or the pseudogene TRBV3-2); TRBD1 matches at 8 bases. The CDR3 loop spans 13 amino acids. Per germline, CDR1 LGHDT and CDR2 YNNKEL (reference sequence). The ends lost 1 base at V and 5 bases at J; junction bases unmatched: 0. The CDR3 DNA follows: TGTGCCAGCAGCCAAGGACAGGGGGAGACCCAGTACTTC. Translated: CASSQGQGETQYF.

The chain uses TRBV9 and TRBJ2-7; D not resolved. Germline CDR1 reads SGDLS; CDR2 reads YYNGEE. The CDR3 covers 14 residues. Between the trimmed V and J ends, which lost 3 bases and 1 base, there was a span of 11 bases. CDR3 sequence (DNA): TGTGCCAGCAGCGCCGGTGCCCAGTCCTACGAGCAGTACTTC. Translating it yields CASSAGAQSYEQYF.

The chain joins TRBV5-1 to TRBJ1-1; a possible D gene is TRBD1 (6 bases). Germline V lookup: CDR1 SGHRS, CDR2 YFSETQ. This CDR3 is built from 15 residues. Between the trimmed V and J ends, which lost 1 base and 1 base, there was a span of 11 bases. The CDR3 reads CASSLTGKGNTEAFF. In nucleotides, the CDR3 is TGCGCCAGCAGCTTGACAGGGAAGGGGAACACTGAAGCTTTCTTT.

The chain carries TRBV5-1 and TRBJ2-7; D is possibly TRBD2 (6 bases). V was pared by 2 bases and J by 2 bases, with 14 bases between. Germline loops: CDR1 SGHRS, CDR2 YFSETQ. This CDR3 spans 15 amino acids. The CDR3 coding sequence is TGCGCCAGCAGCTTTTCCCAGGAGGGGACCTACGAGCAGTACTTC. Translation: CASSFSQEGTYEQYF.

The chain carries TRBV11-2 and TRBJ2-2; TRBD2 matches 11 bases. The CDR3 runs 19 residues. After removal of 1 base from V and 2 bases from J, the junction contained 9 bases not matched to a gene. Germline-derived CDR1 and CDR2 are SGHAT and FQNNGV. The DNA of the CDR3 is TGTGCCAGCAGCTTAGTTGCCGGGACTAGCGGTTCTAACACCGGGGAGCTGTTTTTT. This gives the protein CASSLVAGTSGSNTGELFF.